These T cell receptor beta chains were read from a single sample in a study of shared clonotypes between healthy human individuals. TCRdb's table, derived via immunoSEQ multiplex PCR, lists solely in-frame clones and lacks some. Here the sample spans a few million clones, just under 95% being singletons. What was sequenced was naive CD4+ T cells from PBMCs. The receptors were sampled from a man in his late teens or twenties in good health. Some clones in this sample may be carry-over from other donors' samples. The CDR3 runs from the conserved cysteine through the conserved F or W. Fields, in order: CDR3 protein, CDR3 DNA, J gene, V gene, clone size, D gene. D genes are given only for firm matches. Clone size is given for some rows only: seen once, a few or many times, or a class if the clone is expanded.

CDR3: CASSLMDRDTGELFF; DNA: TGTGCCAGCAGCTTAATGGACAGGGACACCGGGGAGCTGTTTTTT; J: TRBJ2-2; V: TRBV7-2; size: once; D: TRBD1
CDR3: CSVAPVVSGKTGELFF; DNA: TGCAGCGTTGCCCCAGTCGTTAGCGGGAAAACCGGGGAGCTGTTTTTT; J: TRBJ2-2; V: TRBV29-1; size: NA; D: TRBD2
CDR3: CASSFFAGSYEQYF; DNA: TGTGCCAGCAGTTTTTTTGCCGGGTCCTACGAGCAGTACTTC; J: TRBJ2-7; V: TRBV28; size: NA; D: NA
CDR3: CASSTRTGVDEKLFF; DNA: TGTGCCAGCAGCACCCGGACAGGGGTGGATGAAAAACTGTTTTTT; J: TRBJ1-4; V: TRBV7-2; size: NA; D: TRBD1
CDR3: CASSPRLAGAVDTQYF; DNA: TGTGCCAGCAGCCCCCGACTAGCGGGAGCGGTAGATACGCAGTATTTT; J: TRBJ2-3; V: TRBV5-4; size: NA; D: TRBD2
CDR3: CASSARLAAYNEQFF; DNA: TGTGCCAGCAGTGCCCGACTAGCGGCCTACAATGAGCAGTTCTTC; J: TRBJ2-1; V: TRBV27; size: NA; D: TRBD2
CDR3: CASSALSGNEQFF; DNA: TGTGCCAGCAGCGCCCTTTCGGGGAATGAGCAGTTCTTC; J: TRBJ2-1; V: TRBV9; size: NA; D: NA
CDR3: CASSDPGLAGADTQYF; DNA: TGCGCCAGCAGCGACCCAGGACTAGCGGGCGCAGATACGCAGTATTTT; J: TRBJ2-3; V: TRBV10-2; size: NA; D: TRBD2
CDR3: CASSHPKSRAGGTDTQYF; DNA: TGCGCCAGCAGCCACCCAAAGTCCCGGGCAGGGGGCACAGATACGCAGTATTTT; J: TRBJ2-3; V: TRBV4-1; size: once; D: NA
CDR3: CATRRDRAYDSGANVLTF; DNA: TGCGCCACCAGACGGGACAGGGCGTATGACTCTGGGGCCAACGTCCTGACTTTC; J: TRBJ2-6; V: TRBV5-1; size: NA; D: TRBD1
CDR3: CASSLTGWRAFF; DNA: TGTGCCAGCAGCCTGACAGGGTGGCGAGCTTTCTTT; J: TRBJ1-1; V: TRBV28; size: NA; D: TRBD1
CDR3: CAWRQGVGGYGYTF; DNA: TGTGCCTGGAGACAGGGTGTTGGTGGCTATGGCTACACCTTC; J: TRBJ1-2; V: TRBV30; size: few; D: NA
CDR3: CASSLDGRAANYGYTF; DNA: TGTGCCAGCAGCTTAGACGGCCGGGCAGCTAACTATGGCTACACCTTC; J: TRBJ1-2; V: TRBV11-2; size: NA; D: NA
CDR3: CAWSSWGLTRNTIYF; DNA: TGTGCCTGGAGTTCTTGGGGACTCACTCGAAACACCATATATTTT; J: TRBJ1-3; V: TRBV30; size: NA; D: NA
CDR3: CAWSNGLSRSYEQYF; DNA: TGTGCCTGGAGTAACGGCCTTTCGAGGTCCTACGAGCAGTACTTC; J: TRBJ2-7; V: TRBV30; size: NA; D: NA
CDR3: CASSLLGQGLEQYF; DNA: TGCGCCAGCAGCTTGTTGGGTCAGGGCCTCGAGCAGTACTTC; J: TRBJ2-7; V: TRBV5-1; size: NA; D: NA
CDR3: CASSLALGGEAEQFF; DNA: TGTGCCAGCAGCTTAGCGCTCGGGGGAGAGGCTGAGCAGTTCTTC; J: TRBJ2-1; V: TRBV7-9; size: NA; D: NA
CDR3: CASSLLGAGHVETQYF; DNA: TGTGCCAGCAGCTTACTGGGAGCGGGCCACGTCGAGACCCAGTACTTC; J: TRBJ2-5; V: TRBV7-2; size: NA; D: NA
CDR3: CASSPTGVYEQYF; DNA: TGTGCCAGCAGCCCAACAGGGGTCTACGAGCAGTACTTC; J: TRBJ2-7; V: TRBV9; size: NA; D: TRBD1
CDR3: CASSLDRYNGYTF; DNA: TGTGCCAGCAGCTTGGACAGGTACAATGGCTACACCTTC; J: TRBJ1-2; V: TRBV5-6; size: NA; D: NA
CDR3: CASSFYPRGGELFF; DNA: TGTGCCAGCAGCTTTTATCCCCGTGGCGGGGAGCTGTTTTTT; J: TRBJ2-2; V: TRBV7-2; size: NA; D: NA
CDR3: CASTQQGYSNQPQHF; DNA: TGTGCCAGCACCCAACAGGGATATAGCAATCAGCCCCAGCATTTT; J: TRBJ1-5; V: TRBV2; size: NA; D: NA
CDR3: CASSRSGNTIYF; DNA: TGTGCCAGTAGCCGTTCAGGAAACACCATATATTTT; J: TRBJ1-3; V: TRBV19; size: NA; D: NA
CDR3: CACSRTSGSQSTQYF; DNA: TGTGCCTGTTCCCGGACTAGCGGGAGCCAGAGTACGCAGTATTTT; J: TRBJ2-3; V: TRBV30; size: NA; D: TRBD2
CDR3: CSAGFGRGQETQYF; DNA: TGCAGCGCCGGGTTCGGCCGGGGCCAAGAGACCCAGTACTTC; J: TRBJ2-5; V: TRBV29-1; size: NA; D: NA
CDR3: CASSGHSNNEQFF; DNA: TGTGCCAGCAGTGGCCACTCGAACAATGAGCAGTTCTTC; J: TRBJ2-1; V: TRBV25-1; size: NA; D: NA
CDR3: CASSITDYSNQPQHF; DNA: TGTGCCAGTAGTATAACAGATTATAGCAATCAGCCCCAGCATTTT; J: TRBJ1-5; V: TRBV19; size: NA; D: NA
CDR3: CASRPAGANYEQYF; DNA: TGCGCCAGCAGACCAGCGGGAGCGAACTACGAGCAGTACTTC; J: TRBJ2-7; V: TRBV5-1; size: NA; D: TRBD2